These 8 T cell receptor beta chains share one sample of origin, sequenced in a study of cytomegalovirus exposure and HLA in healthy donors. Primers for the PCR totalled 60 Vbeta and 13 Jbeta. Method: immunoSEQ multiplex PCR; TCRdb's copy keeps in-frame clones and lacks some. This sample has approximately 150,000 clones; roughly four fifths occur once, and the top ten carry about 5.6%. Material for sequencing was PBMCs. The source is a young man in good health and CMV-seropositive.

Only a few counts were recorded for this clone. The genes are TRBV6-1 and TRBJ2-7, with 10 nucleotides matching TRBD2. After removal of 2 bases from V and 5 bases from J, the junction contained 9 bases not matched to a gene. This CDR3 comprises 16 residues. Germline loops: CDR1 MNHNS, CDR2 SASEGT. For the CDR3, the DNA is TGTGCCAGCAGTGAAAGGTCTAGCGGGAGATTCCACGAGCAGTACTTC. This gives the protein CASSERSSGRFHEQYF.

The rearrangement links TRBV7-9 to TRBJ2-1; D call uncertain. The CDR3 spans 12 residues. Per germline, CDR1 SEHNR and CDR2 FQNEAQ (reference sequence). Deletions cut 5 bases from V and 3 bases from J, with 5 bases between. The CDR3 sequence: CASSLYYNEQFF. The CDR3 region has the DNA TGTGCCAGCAGCCTTTACTACAATGAGCAGTTCTTC.

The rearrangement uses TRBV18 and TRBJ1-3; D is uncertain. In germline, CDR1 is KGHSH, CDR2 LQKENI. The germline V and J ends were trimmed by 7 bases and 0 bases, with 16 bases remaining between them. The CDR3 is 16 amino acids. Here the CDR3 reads CASYPSAETSGNTIYF. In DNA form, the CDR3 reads TGTGCCAGCTACCCGTCCGCGGAAACCTCTGGAAACACCATATATTTT.

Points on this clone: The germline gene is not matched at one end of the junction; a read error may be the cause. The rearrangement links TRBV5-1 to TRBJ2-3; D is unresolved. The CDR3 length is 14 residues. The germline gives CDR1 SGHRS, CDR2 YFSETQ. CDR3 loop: CAGSFPADTDTQYF. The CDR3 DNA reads TGCGCCGGCAGCTTCCCGGCGGACACAGATACGCAGTATTTT.

CDR3 residues: CATSGGIWVSEDTQYF. The CDR3 DNA follows: TGTGCCACCAGCGGGGGGATATGGGTTTCAGAAGATACGCAGTATTTT. The chain employs TRBV15 and TRBJ2-3; maybe TRBD2 (6 bases). V lost 5 bases and J 5 bases, leaving 20 bases between the germline ends. Germline lookup yields CDR1 LNHNV and CDR2 YYDKDF (reference sequence). The CDR3 consists of 16 residues.

The CDR3 protein is CASTSSGGTGVFYEQYF. The CDR3 nucleotides read TGTGCCAGCACCTCAAGCGGCGGGACAGGGGTGTTCTACGAGCAGTACTTC. The rearrangement joins TRBV27 to TRBJ2-7; TRBD1 matches at 10 bases. The V segment lost 7 bases and the J segment 3 bases; nucleotides outside the gene matches: 15. Germline values: CDR1 MNHEY, CDR2 SMNVEV (reference sequence). The CDR3 has 17 residues.

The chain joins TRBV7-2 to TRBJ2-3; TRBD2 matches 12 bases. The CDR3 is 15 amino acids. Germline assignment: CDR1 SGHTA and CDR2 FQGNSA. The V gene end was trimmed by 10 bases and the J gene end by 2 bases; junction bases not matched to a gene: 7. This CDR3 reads CATRLAGAFTDTQYF. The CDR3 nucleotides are TGTGCCACTCGACTAGCGGGGGCCTTCACAGATACGCAGTATTTT.

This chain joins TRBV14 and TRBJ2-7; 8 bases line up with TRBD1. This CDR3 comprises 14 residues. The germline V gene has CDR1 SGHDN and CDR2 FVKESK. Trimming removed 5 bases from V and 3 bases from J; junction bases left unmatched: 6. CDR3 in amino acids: CASSAGTGNYEQYF. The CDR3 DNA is TGTGCCAGCAGCGCCGGGACAGGAAACTACGAGCAGTACTTC.